This T cell receptor beta chain was sequenced in a study of post-analysis software for immune sequencing data. Findings and limits, study-wide: Roughly five TRBV segments were more frequent in patients than controls; TRBV5-6, TRBV5-1 and TRBV20-1 belonged to this group.

TCR beta cDNA libraries included unique molecular identifiers. TCRdb redid the calling of the PCR reads with MiXCR, one entry per CDR3 protein. The sample records about 540,000 distinct CDR3 sequences, 34% being singletons. The CDR3 is made up of 14 amino acids. Trimming removed 6 bases from V and 3 bases from J; junction bases left unmatched: 5. Germline V CDR1 and CDR2: SGHAT, FQNNGV. The sample holds many counts of this clonotype. Its antigen remains unknown. The clonotype was recovered from a girl aged 2 to 17 with multiple sclerosis. The genes are TRBV11-2 and TRBJ2-5, with TRBD2 matching over 9 bases. The sequenced sample consisted of blood. CDR3 in DNA: TGTGCCAGCAGTTCATTAGCGGGGGAAGAGACCCAGTACTTC. Translating gives CASSSLAGEETQYF.